The 17 T cell receptor beta chains below come from one sample, sequenced in a study of shared T cell receptors in the human thymus. Clones were read by immunoSEQ multiplex PCR, and TCRdb kept only the in-frame ones, dropping some. The table lists over 350,000 clones, 85% to 95% of them singletons. Material: thymocytes. The receptors were sampled from a human donor.

V and J are TRBV28 and TRBJ2-7; 7 nucleotides line up with TRBD1. CDR3 length equals 16 residues. Per germline, CDR1 MDHEN and CDR2 SYDVKM. The ends lost 3 bases at V and 0 bases at J; junction bases unmatched: 8. In DNA form, the CDR3 reads TGTGCCAGCAGTTTCCGTGAAGGGACAGACTCCTACGAGCAGTACTTC. It specifies CASSFREGTDSYEQYF. Looking up the rest from reference TRBV28 and TRBJ2-7 gives the full variable domain: DVKVTQSSRYLVKRTGEKVFLECVQDMDHENMFWYRQDPGLGLRLIYFSYDVKMKEKGDIPEGYSVSREKKERFSLILESASTNQTSMYLCASSFREGTDSYEQYFGPGTRLTVT.

The chain's CDR3 is CASSQETGGRASYEQYF. In DNA form, the CDR3 reads TGCGCCAGCAGCCAAGAAACCGGGGGGCGGGCCTCCTACGAGCAGTACTTC. This chain links TRBV4-1 with TRBJ2-7, with D possibly matching TRBD2 (7 bases). The CDR3 totals 17 residues. Germline-derived CDR1 and CDR2 are MGHRA and YSYEKL. Trimming removed 0 bases from V and 0 bases from J, with 15 bases in between.

The genes are TRBV2 and TRBJ2-7; D remains unclear. There are 12 residues in the CDR3. The germline V and J ends were trimmed by 3 bases and 3 bases, with 6 bases remaining between them. Germline CDR1 is SNHLY and CDR2 is FYNNEI. The CDR3 nucleotides are TGTGCCAGCAGTGAGGTCCTCTACGAGCAGTACTTC. This translates into CASSEVLYEQYF.

This chain uses TRBV4-1 with TRBJ2-7; 7 bases agree with TRBD2. Germline V CDR1 and CDR2: MGHRA, YSYEKL. The CDR3 length is 16 residues. J lost 6 bases, V lost 0 bases, and 11 bases had no gene match. The CDR3 sequence: CASSQDIWRELGEQYF. CDR3 DNA: TGCGCCAGCAGCCAAGATATTTGGCGGGAGTTGGGCGAGCAGTACTTC.

Here the CDR3 reads CASRFRLAGVSGRNEQFF. The CDR3 nucleotides are TGCGCCAGCAGATTCCGACTAGCGGGAGTGTCCGGTCGGAATGAGCAGTTCTTC. The chain carries TRBV5-1 and TRBJ2-1; 12 bases map to TRBD2. The CDR3 consists of 18 residues. The J segment lost 7 bases and the V segment lost 5 bases, leaving 16 bases of the junction unmatched. CDR1 and CDR2 (germline): SGHRS, YFSETQ.

The chain couples TRBV27 to TRBJ2-7; 8 bases agree with TRBD1. Germline V lookup: CDR1 MNHEY, CDR2 SMNVEV (reference sequence). The CDR3 is 15 residues long. The V and J ends lost 4 bases and 3 bases, in that order; junction bases with no gene match: 8. DNA of the CDR3: TGTGCCAGCAGTTCCCCGGGACAGGCGTTCTACGAGCAGTACTTC. It translates to CASSSPGQAFYEQYF.

The chain employs TRBV19 and TRBJ2-1; maybe TRBD2 (5 bases). Germline CDR1 and CDR2: LNHDA and SQIVND (reference sequence). The CDR3 extends over 13 amino acids. Trimming took 5 bases from V and 8 from J, leaving 13 bases between them. CDR3 DNA sequence: TGTGCCAGTAGTTCGACTCTAGCCCATGAGCAGTTCTTC. It is translated as CASSSTLAHEQFF.

The chain joins TRBV10-2 to TRBJ1-4, with 7 nucleotides matching TRBD1. The V and J ends lost 2 bases and 3 bases, in that order; junction bases with no gene match: 9. The CDR3 sequence is 17 residues long. In germline, CDR1 is WSHSY, CDR2 SAAADI. CDR3 DNA sequence: TGCGCCAGCAGTGAGAGAGGACGACAGGGCTCTAATGAAAAACTGTTTTTT. As protein: CASSERGRQGSNEKLFF.

The J gene is TRBJ2-1, the V gene TRBV6-5; D is perhaps TRBD1 or TRBD2 (5 bases each). The V gene lost 8 bases and the J gene lost 10 bases, with 15 bases spanning the gap. The germline CDR1 and CDR2 sequences are MNHEY and SVGAGI. This CDR3 contains 12 residues. The CDR3, as DNA: TGTGCCAGCCGGGGCCGTCGGTCGGAGCAGTTCTTC. Its protein is CASRGRRSEQFF.

The V and J genes are TRBV4-3 and TRBJ2-6; 8 nucleotides match TRBD1. In germline, CDR1 is LGHNA, CDR2 YSLEER. CDR3 length equals 19 residues. J gave up 1 base and V 1 base, and 9 bases lay outside the gene matches. Written as DNA, the CDR3 is TGCGCCAGCAGCCAAGCCCTCCGCAGGGGGCAATCTGGGGCCAACGTCCTGACTTTC. Protein product: CASSQALRRGQSGANVLTF.

The J gene is TRBJ1-1, the V gene TRBV4-1; D not certain. This CDR3 comprises 16 residues. Germline CDR1 and CDR2: MGHRA and YSYEKL. V lost 1 base and J lost 0, with 12 bases in between. The CDR3 nucleotides read TGCGCCAGCAGCCAAGGTATGCAGGAGATGAACACTGAAGCTTTCTTT. This translates into CASSQGMQEMNTEAFF.

The chain's CDR3 is CASSAATSTNEKLFF. The DNA for the CDR3 is TGTGCCAGCAGTGCCGCAACCTCAACTAATGAAAAACTGTTTTTT. The rearrangement uses TRBV6-5 and TRBJ1-4; D is unresolved. V was shortened by 5 bases and J by 0 bases, with 10 bases between the two germline ends. From germline, CDR1 is MNHEY and CDR2 SVGAGI. This CDR3 is 15 amino acids long.

The chain couples TRBV27 to TRBJ2-7; 10 positions match TRBD2. The CDR3 runs to 16 residues. The ends lost 5 bases at V and 0 bases at J; junction bases unmatched: 7. Germline CDR1 MNHEY, CDR2 SMNVEV (reference sequence). The CDR3 nucleotides are TGTGCCAGCAGTCCCCTAGCGGGAGACTTCTCCTACGAGCAGTACTTC. This encodes CASSPLAGDFSYEQYF.

This clone was seen a single time. This chain links TRBV27 with TRBJ2-5, with 7 positions matching TRBD2. The V segment lost 3 bases and the J segment 4 bases; nucleotides outside the gene matches: 8. The germline gives CDR1 MNHEY, CDR2 SMNVEV (reference sequence). The CDR3 runs 15 residues. This chain's CDR3 is CASSLKVGEGETQYF. For the CDR3, the DNA is TGTGCCAGCAGTTTGAAGGTTGGGGAGGGAGAGACCCAGTACTTC.

The J gene is TRBJ2-3, the V gene TRBV29-1, with D tentatively TRBD2 (5 bases). The germline CDR1 and CDR2 sequences are SQVTM and ANQGSEA. The V and J ends lost 7 bases and 5 bases respectively, with 13 bases between them. The CDR3 runs 12 residues. CDR3 nucleotides: TGCAGCGAGGGTCCGGGAAGAGATACGCAGTATTTT. Translated: CSEGPGRDTQYF.

This clone was seen only once. The chain recombines TRBV11-2 with TRBJ2-7; 9 nucleotides agree with TRBD2. Germline values: CDR1 SGHAT, CDR2 FQNNGV. Trimming removed 0 bases from V and 2 bases from J; junction bases left unmatched: 2. The CDR3 consists of 15 residues. The CDR3 region is CASSLELAGTYEQYF. The CDR3, as DNA: TGTGCCAGCAGCTTAGAACTAGCGGGTACCTACGAGCAGTACTTC.

This sequence joins TRBV11-2 and TRBJ1-4; 7 positions agree with TRBD1. Per germline, CDR1 SGHAT and CDR2 FQNNGV. The CDR3 spans 13 residues. V lost 5 bases and J lost 5; bases outside the gene matches: 2. CDR3 in DNA: TGTGCCAGCAGCCAGGGACAGAATGAAAAACTGTTTTTT. Amino acids: CASSQGQNEKLFF.